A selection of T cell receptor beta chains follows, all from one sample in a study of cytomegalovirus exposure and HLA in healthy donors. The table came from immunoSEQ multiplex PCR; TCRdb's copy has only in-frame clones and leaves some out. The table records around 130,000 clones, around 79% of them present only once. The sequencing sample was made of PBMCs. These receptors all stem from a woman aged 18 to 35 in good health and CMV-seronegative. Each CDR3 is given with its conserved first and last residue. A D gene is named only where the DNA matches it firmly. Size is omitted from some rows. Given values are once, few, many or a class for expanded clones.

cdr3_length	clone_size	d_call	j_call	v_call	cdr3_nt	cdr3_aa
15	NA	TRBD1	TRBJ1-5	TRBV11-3	TGTGCCAGCAGCTCCCGACAGGGTTGCAATCAGCCCCAGCATTTT	CASSSRQGCNQPQHF
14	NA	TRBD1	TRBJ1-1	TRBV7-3	TGTGCCAGCAGCTCCGACAGGGTTGGGACTGAAGCTTTCTTT	CASSSDRVGTEAFF
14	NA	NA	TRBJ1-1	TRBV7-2	TGTGCCAGCAGCCACGCGGACAGAGGCACTGAAGCTTTCTTT	CASSHADRGTEAFF
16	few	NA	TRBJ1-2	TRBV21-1	TGTGCCAGCGGCCACGGACAGGGGGCCTCCAACTATGGCTACACCTTC	CASGHGQGASNYGYTF
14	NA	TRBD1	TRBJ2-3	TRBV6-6	TGTGCCAGCCGGGACAGGGTGGCCACAGATACGCAGTATTTT	CASRDRVATDTQYF
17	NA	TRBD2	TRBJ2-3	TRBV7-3	TGTGCCAGCAGCTTAATAGTTGGTAGCGGGACGACAGATACGCAGTATTTT	CASSLIVGSGTTDTQYF
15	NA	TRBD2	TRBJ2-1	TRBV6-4	TGTGCCAGCGGTTCGGGAGCGGGGGGGTACAATGAGCAGTTCTTC	CASGSGAGGYNEQFF
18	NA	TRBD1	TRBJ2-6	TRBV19	TGTGCCAGTAGTATAAGAGAACAGGGGGGAGCTGGGGCCAACGGCCTGACTTTC	CASSIREQGGAGANGLTF
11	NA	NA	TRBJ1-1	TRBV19	TGTGCTAGCCGGGGGGACACTGAAGCTTTCTTT	CASRGDTEAFF
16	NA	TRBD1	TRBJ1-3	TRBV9	TGTGCCAGCAGCGCCCGGGACAGGATAATGATGGACACCATATATTTT	CASSARDRIMMDTIYF
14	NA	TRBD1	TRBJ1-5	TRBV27	TGTGCCAGCAGTCCGACAGGGGGGGGTCAGCCCCAGCATTTT	CASSPTGGGQPQHF
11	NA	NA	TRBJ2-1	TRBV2	TGTGCCAGCAGGACTATCAATGAGCAGTTCTTC	CASRTINEQFF
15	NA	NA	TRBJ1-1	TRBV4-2	TGTGCCAGCAGCCAACTAGAGATTATGAACACTGAAGCTTTCTTT	CASSQLEIMNTEAFF
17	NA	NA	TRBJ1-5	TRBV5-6	TGTGCCAGCAGCTTGGCATCAGGCGAATATAGCAATCAGCCCCAGCATTTT	CASSLASGEYSNQPQHF
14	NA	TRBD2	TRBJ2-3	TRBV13	TGTGCCAGCAGCTTTAGCGGGGGGAAGGATACGCAGTATTTT	CASSFSGGKDTQYF
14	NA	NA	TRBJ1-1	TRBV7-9	TGTGCCAGCAGCCGAGACAGGACGAACACTGAAGCTTTCTTT	CASSRDRTNTEAFF
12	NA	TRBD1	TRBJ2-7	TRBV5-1	TGCGCTAAGACAGGGACGGGCTACGAGCAGTACTTC	CAKTGTGYEQYF
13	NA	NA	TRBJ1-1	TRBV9	TGTGCCAGCAGCGGGGCCTTGAACACTGAAGCTTTCTTT	CASSGALNTEAFF
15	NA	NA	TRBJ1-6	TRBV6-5	TGTGCCAGCAGTTACTCGGGAGGGGCAAATTCACCCCTCCACTTT	CASSYSGGANSPLHF
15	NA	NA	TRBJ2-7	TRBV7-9	TGTGCCAGCAGCTTAGGCCCAGCGGTTTCCCGCGAGCAGTACTTC	CASSLGPAVSREQYF
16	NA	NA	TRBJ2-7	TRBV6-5	TGTGCCAGCAGTTACGGTATGGGGGCGAGCTCCTACGAGCAGTACTTC	CASSYGMGASSYEQYF
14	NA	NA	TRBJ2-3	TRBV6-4	TGTGCCAGCAGTGTTGAGGGGGACACAGATACGCAGTATTTT	CASSVEGDTDTQYF
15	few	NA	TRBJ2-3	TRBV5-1	TGCGCCAGCAGAACTGGCAGGGCAAGCACAGATACGCAGTATTTT	CASRTGRASTDTQYF
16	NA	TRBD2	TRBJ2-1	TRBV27	TGTGCCAGCAGTAGGACTAGCGGGTGGGCTTACAATGAGCAGTTCTTC	CASSRTSGWAYNEQFF
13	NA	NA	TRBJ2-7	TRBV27	TGTGCCAGCAGTTTATCCGGCTCCTACGAGCAGTACTTC	CASSLSGSYEQYF
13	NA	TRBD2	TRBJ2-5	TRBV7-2	TGTGCCAGCAGCGGGGGGGAGTATGGGACCCAGTACTTC	CASSGGEYGTQYF
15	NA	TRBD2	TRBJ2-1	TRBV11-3	TGTGCCAGCAGCTTAGGAGGACTAGGTTACAATGAGCAGTTCTTC	CASSLGGLGYNEQFF
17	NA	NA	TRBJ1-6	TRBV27	TGTGCCAGCAGTTCATTCTCCGGAGGGGATTATAATTCACCCCTCCACTTT	CASSSFSGGDYNSPLHF
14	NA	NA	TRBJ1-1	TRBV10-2	TGCGCCAGCATTCCCCTCGGCAGGGTGACTGAAGCTTTCTTT	CASIPLGRVTEAFF
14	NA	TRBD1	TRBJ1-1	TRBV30	TGTGCCTGGAGTCAGACAGGGTGGACCACTGAAGCTTTCTTT	CAWSQTGWTTEAFF
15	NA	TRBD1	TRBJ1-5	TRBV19	TGTGCCAGTAGTACACAGGGGGGTCTCAATCAGCCCCAGCATTTT	CASSTQGGLNQPQHF
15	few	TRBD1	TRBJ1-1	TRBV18	TGTGCCAGCTCACAGTCGGGACAGACTTACACTGAAGCTTTCTTT	CASSQSGQTYTEAFF
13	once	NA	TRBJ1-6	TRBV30	TGTGCCTGGAGTCGAACAGGCTTAACAGCCCTCCACTTT	CAWSRTGLTALHF
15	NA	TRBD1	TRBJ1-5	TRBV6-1	TGTGCCAGCAGTGCCAAGGGGGCGAGCAATCAGCCCCAGCATTTT	CASSAKGASNQPQHF
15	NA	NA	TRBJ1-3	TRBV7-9	TGTGCCAGCAGCGATAACCGCAAGGGGGGAAACACCATATATTTT	CASSDNRKGGNTIYF
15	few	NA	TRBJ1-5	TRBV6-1	TGTGCCAGCAGTGAAGGGCGGAGGGAGCGGCAGCCCCAGCATTTT	CASSEGRRERQPQHF
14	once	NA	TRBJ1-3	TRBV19	TGTGCCAGCACGGGACTTACCTCTGGAAACACCATATATTTT	CASTGLTSGNTIYF
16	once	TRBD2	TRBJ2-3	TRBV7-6	TGTGCCAGCAGCCCTCCGGGGGGGTTTGGCACAGATACGCAGTATTTT	CASSPPGGFGTDTQYF